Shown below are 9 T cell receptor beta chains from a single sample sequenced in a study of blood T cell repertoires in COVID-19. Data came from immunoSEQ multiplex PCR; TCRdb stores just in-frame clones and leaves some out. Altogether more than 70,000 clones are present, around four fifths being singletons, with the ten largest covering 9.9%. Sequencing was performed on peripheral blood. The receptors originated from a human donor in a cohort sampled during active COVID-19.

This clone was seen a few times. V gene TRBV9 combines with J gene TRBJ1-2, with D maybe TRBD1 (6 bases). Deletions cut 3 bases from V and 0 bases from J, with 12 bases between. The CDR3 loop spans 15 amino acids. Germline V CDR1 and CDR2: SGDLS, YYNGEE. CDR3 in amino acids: CASSASRGSNYGYTF. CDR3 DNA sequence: TGTGCCAGCAGCGCCAGCAGGGGTTCTAACTATGGCTACACCTTC.

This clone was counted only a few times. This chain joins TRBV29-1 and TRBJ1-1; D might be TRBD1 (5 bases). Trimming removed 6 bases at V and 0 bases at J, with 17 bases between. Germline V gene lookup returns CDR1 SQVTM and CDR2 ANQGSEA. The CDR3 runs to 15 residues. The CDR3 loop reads CSVVAQGLMNTEAFF. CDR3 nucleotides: TGCAGCGTCGTAGCCCAGGGACTCATGAACACTGAAGCTTTCTTT.

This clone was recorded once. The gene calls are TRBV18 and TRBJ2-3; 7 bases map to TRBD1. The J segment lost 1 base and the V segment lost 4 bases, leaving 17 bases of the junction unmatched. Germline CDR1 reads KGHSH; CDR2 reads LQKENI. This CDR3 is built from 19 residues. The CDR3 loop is CASSLRAGTAEWGTDTQYF. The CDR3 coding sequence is TGTGCCAGCTCACTCAGAGCCGGGACAGCCGAGTGGGGCACAGATACGCAGTATTTT.

CDR3 sequence reads: CASSQGGLAGYNEQFF. In DNA, the CDR3 is TGTGCCAGCAGCCAAGGTGGACTAGCGGGGTATAATGAGCAGTTCTTC. The V gene is TRBV3-1 (or the pseudogene TRBV3-2), the J gene TRBJ2-1; 12 bases line up with TRBD2. V lost 1 base to trimming and J lost 7 bases; unmatched junction nucleotides: 5. The CDR3 totals 16 residues. Germline CDR1 LGHDT, CDR2 YNNKEL (reference sequence).

In nucleotides, the CDR3 is TGTGCCAGCAGCGTACGGGGGGGCGGTTACAATGAGCAGTTCTTC. It is translated as CASSVRGGGYNEQFF. The chain couples TRBV9 to TRBJ2-1; 8 bases match TRBD2. J lost 4 bases, V lost 1 base, and 4 bases had no gene match. CDR3 length: 15 residues. In germline, CDR1 is SGDLS, CDR2 YYNGEE.

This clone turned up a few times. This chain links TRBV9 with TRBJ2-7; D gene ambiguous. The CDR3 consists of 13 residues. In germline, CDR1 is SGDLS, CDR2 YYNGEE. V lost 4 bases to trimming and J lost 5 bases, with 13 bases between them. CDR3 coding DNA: TGTGCCAGCAGCCTCCACGAGATCGACGAGCAGTACTTC. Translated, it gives CASSLHEIDEQYF.

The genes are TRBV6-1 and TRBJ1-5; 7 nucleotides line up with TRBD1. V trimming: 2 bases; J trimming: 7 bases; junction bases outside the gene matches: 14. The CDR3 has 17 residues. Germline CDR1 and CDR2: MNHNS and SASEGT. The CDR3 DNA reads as TGTGCCAGCAGTGAAAGGGCAGGGGGAAGATATTGGCAGCCCCAGCATTTT. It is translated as CASSERAGGRYWQPQHF.

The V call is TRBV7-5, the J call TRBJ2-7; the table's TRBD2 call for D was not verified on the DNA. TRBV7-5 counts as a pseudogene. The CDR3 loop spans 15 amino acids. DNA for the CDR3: TGTGTCAGAAGCCCCCCGGGACTAGCGGCCTCCGAGCAGTACTTC. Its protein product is CVRSPPGLAASEQYF.

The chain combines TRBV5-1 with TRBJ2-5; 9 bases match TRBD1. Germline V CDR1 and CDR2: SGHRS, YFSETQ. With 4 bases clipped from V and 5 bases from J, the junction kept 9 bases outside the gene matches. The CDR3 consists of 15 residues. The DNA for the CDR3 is TGCGCCAGCAGCATATCCGGGACAGGGTCGGAGACCCAGTACTTC. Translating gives CASSISGTGSETQYF.